Listed below are T cell receptor beta chains from one sample, sequenced in a study of beta chain features in type 1 diabetes. Using immunoSEQ multiplex PCR, the repertoire was profiled, and TCRdb retains in-frame clones only, with some absent. The sample yields hundreds of thousands of clones, roughly 14% seen once. Source material: naive CD4+ T cells from blood. These receptors all stem from a young man in good health. CDR3s include the opening cysteine and the closing phenylalanine or tryptophan. Each record gives: clone size, J gene, V gene, D gene, CDR3 protein, CDR3 DNA. A D gene is named only where the DNA matches it firmly. Clone size, where shown, is once, few, many, or a class for clones that have expanded.

. | TRBJ2-5 | TRBV7-2 | . | CASSLVAGAQETQYF | TGTGCCAGCAGCTTAGTCGCGGGGGCCCAAGAGACCCAGTACTTC
few | TRBJ2-3 | TRBV7-9 | . | CASSLSRREDTQYF | TGTGCCAGCAGCTTAAGCAGGCGGGAAGATACGCAGTATTTT
. | TRBJ2-1 | TRBV5-1 | TRBD1 | CASSIGQEYNEQFF | TGCGCCAGCAGCATAGGACAGGAATACAATGAGCAGTTCTTC
many | TRBJ2-7 | TRBV29-1 | TRBD1 | CSAQGVRGYEQYF | TGCAGCGCTCAGGGGGTTCGAGGGTACGAGCAGTACTTC
few | TRBJ1-5 | TRBV6-6 | . | CASSYGSQPQHF | TGTGCCAGCAGTTACGGGAGCCAGCCCCAGCATTTT
. | TRBJ2-7 | TRBV7-9 | . | CASSSGPYEQYF | TGTGCCAGCAGCTCTGGTCCCTACGAGCAGTACTTC
. | TRBJ2-5 | TRBV29-1 | . | CSVSNQLLGQLQETQYF | TGCAGCGTTTCCAACCAGCTTCTCGGACAGTTACAAGAGACCCAGTACTTC
. | TRBJ2-3 | TRBV4-2 | TRBD1 | CASSQDGRTGLQDTQYF | TGTGCCAGCAGCCAAGATGGGCGGACAGGGTTGCAAGATACGCAGTATTTT
few | TRBJ2-3 | TRBV7-2 | TRBD2 | CASSPQRGRTDTQYF | TGTGCCAGCAGCCCCCAGCGGGGGAGGACAGATACGCAGTATTTT
few | TRBJ1-2 | TRBV5-4 | . | CASSPRTEKGGYTF | TGTGCCAGCAGCCCGAGGACGGAAAAGGGTGGCTACACCTTC